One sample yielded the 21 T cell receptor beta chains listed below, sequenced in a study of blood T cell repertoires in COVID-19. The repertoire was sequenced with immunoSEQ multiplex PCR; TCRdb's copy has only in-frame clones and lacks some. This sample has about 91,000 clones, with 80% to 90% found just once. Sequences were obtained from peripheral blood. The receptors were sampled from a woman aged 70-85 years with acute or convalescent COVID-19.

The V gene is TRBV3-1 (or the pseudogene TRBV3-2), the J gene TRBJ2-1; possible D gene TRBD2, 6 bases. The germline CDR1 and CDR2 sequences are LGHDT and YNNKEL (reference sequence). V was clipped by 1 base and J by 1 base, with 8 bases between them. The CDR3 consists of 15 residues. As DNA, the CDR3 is TGTGCCAGCAGCCAAGGGAGGGGTTCCTACAATGAGCAGTTCTTC. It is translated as CASSQGRGSYNEQFF.

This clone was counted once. CDR3 DNA: TGTGCCAGCAGCCTGCGGGACCGAAATTCACCCCTCCACTTT. Its translation is CASSLRDRNSPLHF. This chain connects TRBV13 to TRBJ1-6, with D maybe TRBD1 (5 bases). Per the germline V gene, CDR1 is PRHDT and CDR2 is FYEKMQ (reference sequence). This CDR3 comprises 14 residues. V shed 5 bases and J shed 7 bases, with 12 bases lying between them.

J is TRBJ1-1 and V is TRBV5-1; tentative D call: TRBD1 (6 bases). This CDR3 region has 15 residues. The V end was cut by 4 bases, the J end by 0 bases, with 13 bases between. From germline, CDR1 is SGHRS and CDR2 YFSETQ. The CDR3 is CASSPGALMNTEAFF. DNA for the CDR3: TGCGCCAGCAGCCCAGGGGCTCTAATGAACACTGAAGCTTTCTTT. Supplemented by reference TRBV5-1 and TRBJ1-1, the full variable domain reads KAGVTQTPRYLIKTRGQQVTLSCSPISGHRSVSWYQQTPGQGLQFLFEYFSETQRNKGNFPGRFSGRQFSNSRSEMNVSTLELGDSALYLCASSPGALMNTEAFFGQGTRLTVV.

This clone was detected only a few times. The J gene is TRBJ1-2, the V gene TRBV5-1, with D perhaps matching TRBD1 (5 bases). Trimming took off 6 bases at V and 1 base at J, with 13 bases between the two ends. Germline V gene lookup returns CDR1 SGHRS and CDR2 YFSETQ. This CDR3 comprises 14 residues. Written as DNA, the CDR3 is TGCGCCAGCAAAGAACAGGATCTTAACTATGGCTACACCTTC. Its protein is CASKEQDLNYGYTF.

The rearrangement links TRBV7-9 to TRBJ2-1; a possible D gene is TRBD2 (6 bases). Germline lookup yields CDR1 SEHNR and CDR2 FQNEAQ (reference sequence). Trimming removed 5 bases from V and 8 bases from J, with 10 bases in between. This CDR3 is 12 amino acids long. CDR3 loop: CASSHIADEQFF. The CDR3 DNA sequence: TGTGCCAGCAGCCACATAGCGGATGAGCAGTTCTTC.

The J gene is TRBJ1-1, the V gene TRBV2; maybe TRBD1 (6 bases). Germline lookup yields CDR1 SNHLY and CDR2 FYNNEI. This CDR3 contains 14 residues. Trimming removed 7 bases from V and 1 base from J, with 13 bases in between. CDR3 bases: TGTGCCAGCAATTCGGACAGATGGAACACTGAAGCTTTCTTT. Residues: CASNSDRWNTEAFF.

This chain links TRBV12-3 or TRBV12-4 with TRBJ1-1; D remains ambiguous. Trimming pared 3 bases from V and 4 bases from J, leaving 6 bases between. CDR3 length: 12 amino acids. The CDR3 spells CASSLWSTEAFF. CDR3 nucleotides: TGTGCCAGCAGTTTGTGGAGCACTGAAGCTTTCTTT.

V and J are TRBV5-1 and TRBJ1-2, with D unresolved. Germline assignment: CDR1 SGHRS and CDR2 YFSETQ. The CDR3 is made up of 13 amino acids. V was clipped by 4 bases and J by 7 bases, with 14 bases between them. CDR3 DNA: TGCGCCAGCAGCACGAGCGGGGTCGCTGGCTACACCTTC. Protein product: CASSTSGVAGYTF. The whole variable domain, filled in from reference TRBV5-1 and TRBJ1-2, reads KAGVTQTPRYLIKTRGQQVTLSCSPISGHRSVSWYQQTPGQGLQFLFEYFSETQRNKGNFPGRFSGRQFSNSRSEMNVSTLELGDSALYLCASSTSGVAGYTFGSGTRLTVV.

Written as DNA, the CDR3 is TGTGCCAGCAGCTTAGGGCGGGGAAATCAGCCCCAGCATTTT. This codes for CASSLGRGNQPQHF. The chain recombines TRBV7-3 with TRBJ1-5; D not certain. The V gene's germline CDR1 is SGHTA and CDR2 FQGTGA. The CDR3 covers 14 residues. Trimming took 2 bases from V and 4 from J, leaving 9 bases between them.

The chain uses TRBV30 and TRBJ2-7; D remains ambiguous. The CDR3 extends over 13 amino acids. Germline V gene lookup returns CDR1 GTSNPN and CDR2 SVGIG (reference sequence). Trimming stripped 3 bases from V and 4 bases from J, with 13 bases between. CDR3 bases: TGTGCCTGGAGCGTTGGCAGTTGGTACGAGCAGTACTTC. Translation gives CAWSVGSWYEQYF.

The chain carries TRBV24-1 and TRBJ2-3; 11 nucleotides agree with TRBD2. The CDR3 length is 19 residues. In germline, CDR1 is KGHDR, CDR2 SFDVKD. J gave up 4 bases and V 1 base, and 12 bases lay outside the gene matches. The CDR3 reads CATSDFVSGLAGGPDTQYF. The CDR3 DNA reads TGTGCCACCAGTGATTTTGTATCGGGTCTAGCGGGAGGACCAGATACGCAGTATTTT.

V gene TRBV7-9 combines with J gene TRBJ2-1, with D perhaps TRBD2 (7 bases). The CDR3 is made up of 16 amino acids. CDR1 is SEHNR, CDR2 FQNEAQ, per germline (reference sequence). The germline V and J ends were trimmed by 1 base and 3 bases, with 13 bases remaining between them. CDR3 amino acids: CASSLEGGPVYNEQFF. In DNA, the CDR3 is TGTGCCAGCAGCTTAGAGGGGGGGCCAGTCTACAATGAGCAGTTCTTC.

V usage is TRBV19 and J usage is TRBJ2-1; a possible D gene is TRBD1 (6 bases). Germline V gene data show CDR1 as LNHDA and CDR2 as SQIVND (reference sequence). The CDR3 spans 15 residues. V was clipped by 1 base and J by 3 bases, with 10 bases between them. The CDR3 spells CASSIGQDSYNEQFF. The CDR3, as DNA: TGTGCCAGTAGTATAGGCCAGGACAGCTACAATGAGCAGTTCTTC.

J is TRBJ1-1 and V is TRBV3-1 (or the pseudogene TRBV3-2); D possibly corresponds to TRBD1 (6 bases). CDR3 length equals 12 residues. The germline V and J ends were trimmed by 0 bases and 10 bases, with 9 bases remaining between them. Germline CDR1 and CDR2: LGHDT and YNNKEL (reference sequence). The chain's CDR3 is CASSQEATGAFF. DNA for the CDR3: TGTGCCAGCAGCCAAGAGGCGACAGGAGCTTTCTTT.

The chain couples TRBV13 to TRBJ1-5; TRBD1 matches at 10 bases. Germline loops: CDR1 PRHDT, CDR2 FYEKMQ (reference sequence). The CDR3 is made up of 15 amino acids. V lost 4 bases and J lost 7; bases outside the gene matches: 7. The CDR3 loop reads CASSSGQGIGQPQHF. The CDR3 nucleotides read TGTGCCAGCAGCTCGGGACAGGGGATAGGGCAGCCCCAGCATTTT.

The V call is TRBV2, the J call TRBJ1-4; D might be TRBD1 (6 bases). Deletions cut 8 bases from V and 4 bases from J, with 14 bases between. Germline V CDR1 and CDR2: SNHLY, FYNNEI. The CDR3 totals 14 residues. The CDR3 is CASLRGGSNEKLFF. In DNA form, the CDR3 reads TGTGCCAGCCTAAGGGGGGGTAGTAATGAAAAACTGTTTTTT.

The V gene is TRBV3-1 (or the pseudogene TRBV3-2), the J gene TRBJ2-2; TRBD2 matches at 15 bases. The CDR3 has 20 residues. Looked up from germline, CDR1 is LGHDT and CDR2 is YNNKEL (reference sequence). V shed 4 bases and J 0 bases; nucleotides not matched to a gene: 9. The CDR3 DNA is TGTGCCAGCAGCCCCACGGCGGGACTAGCGGGGGGAACGAACACCGGGGAGCTGTTTTTT. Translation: CASSPTAGLAGGTNTGELFF.

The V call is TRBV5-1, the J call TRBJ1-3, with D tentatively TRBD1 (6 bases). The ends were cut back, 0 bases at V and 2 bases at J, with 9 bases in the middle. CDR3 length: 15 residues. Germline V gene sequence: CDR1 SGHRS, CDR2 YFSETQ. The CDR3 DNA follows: TGCGCCAGCAGCTTGGATCAGGGGACTGGAAACACCATATATTTT. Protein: CASSLDQGTGNTIYF.

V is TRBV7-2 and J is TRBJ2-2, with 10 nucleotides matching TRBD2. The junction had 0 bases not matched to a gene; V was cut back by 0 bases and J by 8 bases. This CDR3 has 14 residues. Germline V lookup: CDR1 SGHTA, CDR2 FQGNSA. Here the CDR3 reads CASSLALAGGELFF. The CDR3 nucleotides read TGTGCCAGCAGCTTAGCACTAGCGGGAGGGGAGCTGTTTTTT.

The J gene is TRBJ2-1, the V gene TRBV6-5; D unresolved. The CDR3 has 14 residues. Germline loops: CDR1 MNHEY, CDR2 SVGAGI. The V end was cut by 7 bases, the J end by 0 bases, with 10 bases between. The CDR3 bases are TGTGCCAGCAAGATAAAGAGCTCCTACAATGAGCAGTTCTTC. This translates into CASKIKSSYNEQFF.

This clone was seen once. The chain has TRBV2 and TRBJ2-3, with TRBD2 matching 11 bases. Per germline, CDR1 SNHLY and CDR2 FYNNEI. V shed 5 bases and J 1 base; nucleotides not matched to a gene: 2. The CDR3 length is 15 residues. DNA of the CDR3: TGTGCCAGCAGTACGGGACTAGCGGGCACAGATACGCAGTATTTT. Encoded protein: CASSTGLAGTDTQYF.